The present T cell receptor (beta chain) was sequenced within a study of blood T cells in healthy people across ages. Comments on this clonotype: Its target is unknown.

CDR1 is SNHLY, CDR2 FYNNEI, per germline. The CDR3 spans 13 residues. Trimming left V 2 bases short and J 7 bases short, with 12 bases between. The authors ran a second PCR of 7 to 11 cycles using a sample-barcoded 5' primer and a J-beta primer mix. Each cDNA molecule carried a tag from a template-switch adaptor that contained 12 random nucleotides. TCRdb re-analysed the 5' RACE reads in MiXCR, keeping a single row per CDR3 protein. The top ten clones hold under 35% of a sample with fewer than 800,000 distinct CDR3 sequences, roughly 50% of them seen once. The sample providers were healthy Caucasian people from Russia, aged roughly 6 to 95. Overall study findings and caveats: Compared with aged donors, long-lived donors showed fewer expanded clones, suggesting selection. Strong correlation linked observed beta diversity and percent naive T cells.

The sequencing input was blood. The sequence was collected from a woman aged 55-69 years in good health. This chain uses TRBV2 with TRBJ2-7; D is perhaps TRBD1 (5 bases). CDR3 sequence: CASSEQGGNEQYF. CDR3 DNA sequence: TGTGCCAGCAGTGAACAGGGCGGAAATGAGCAGTACTTC. The full variable domain, completed using reference TRBV2 and TRBJ2-7, is EPEVTQTPSHQVTQMGQEVILRCVPISNHLYFYWYRQILGQKVEFLVSFYNNEISEKSEIFDDQFSVERPDGSNFTLKIRSTKLEDSAMYFCASSEQGGNEQYFGPGTRLTVT.